This TCR beta chain was recovered during a study of blood T cells in healthy people across ages. Study-wide findings and caveats: It was held that diversity estimates obtained from one million T cells represented underestimates.

V was clipped by 5 bases and J by 5 bases, with 12 bases between them. The CDR3 spans 13 residues. Germline V lookup: CDR1 SGHTA, CDR2 FQGNSA. It was with a sample-barcoded 5' primer and a J-beta primer mix that a second PCR of about 6 to 12 cycles was run. Each single sample gave us at least 3 million CDR3-containing paired-end reads. TCRdb re-called the 5' RACE reads with MiXCR, one entry per CDR3 protein. The table includes 1,500,000 or so distinct CDR3 sequences, 35% to 45% detected once. They isolated at least 7 million PBMCs from each sample. In the case of this clonotype: What it binds is unknown.

The V gene is TRBV7-2, the J gene TRBJ2-5, with D perhaps matching TRBD2 (5 bases). Sequencing used blood. The TCR was taken from a woman younger than 30 in good health. CDR3 loop: CASSRRLIETQYF. The DNA of the CDR3 is TGTGCCAGCAGCCGTAGACTAATTGAGACCCAGTACTTC.